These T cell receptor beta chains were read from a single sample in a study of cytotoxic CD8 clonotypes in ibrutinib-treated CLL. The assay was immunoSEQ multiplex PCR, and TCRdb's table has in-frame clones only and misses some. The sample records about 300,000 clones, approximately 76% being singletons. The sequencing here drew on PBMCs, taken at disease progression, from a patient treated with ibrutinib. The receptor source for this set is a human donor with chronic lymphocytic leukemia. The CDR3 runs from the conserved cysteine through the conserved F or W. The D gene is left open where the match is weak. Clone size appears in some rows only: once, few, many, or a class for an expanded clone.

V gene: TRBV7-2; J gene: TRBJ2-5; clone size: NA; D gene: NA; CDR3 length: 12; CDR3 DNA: TGTGCCAGCAGCTGGACGAAAGAGACCCAGTACTTC; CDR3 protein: CASSWTKETQYF
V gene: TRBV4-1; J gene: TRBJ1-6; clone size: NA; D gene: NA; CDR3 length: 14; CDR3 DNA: TGCGCCAGCAGCCATCGAGGAGATAATTCACCCCTCCACTTT; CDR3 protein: CASSHRGDNSPLHF
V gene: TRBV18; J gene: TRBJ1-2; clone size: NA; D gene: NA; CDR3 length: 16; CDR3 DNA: TGTGCCAGCTCACTAAGCCGCGGGGGGTTTACGTATGGCTACACCTTC; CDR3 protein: CASSLSRGGFTYGYTF
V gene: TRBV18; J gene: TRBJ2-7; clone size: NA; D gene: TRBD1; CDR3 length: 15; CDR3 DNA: TGTGCCAGCTCACCCCTCGGGACAGGGCCCTACGAGCAGTACTTC; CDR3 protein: CASSPLGTGPYEQYF
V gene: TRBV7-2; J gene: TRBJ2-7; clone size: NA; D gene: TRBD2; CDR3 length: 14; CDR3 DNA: TGTGCCAGCAGCTTAACTAGCGGGGGCTACGAGCAGTACTTC; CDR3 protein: CASSLTSGGYEQYF
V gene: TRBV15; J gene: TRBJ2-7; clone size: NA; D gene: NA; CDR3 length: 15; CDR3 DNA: TGTGCCACCAGCAGAGGAGGGGGTTTCTCCTACGAGCAGTACTTC; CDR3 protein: CATSRGGGFSYEQYF
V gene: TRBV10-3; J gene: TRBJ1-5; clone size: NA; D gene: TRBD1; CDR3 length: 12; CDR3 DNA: TGTGCGACAGGGGAAAGCAATCAGCCCCAGCATTTT; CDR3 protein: CATGESNQPQHF
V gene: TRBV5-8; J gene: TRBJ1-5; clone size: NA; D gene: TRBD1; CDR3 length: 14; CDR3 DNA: TGTGCCAGCCGGTCGGGACAGGGCAATCAGCCCCAGCATTTT; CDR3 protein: CASRSGQGNQPQHF
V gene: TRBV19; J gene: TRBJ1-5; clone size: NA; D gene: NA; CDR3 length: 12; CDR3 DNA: TGTGCCAGTAGTGACGGACCCTTGGCCCAGCATTTT; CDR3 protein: CASSDGPLAQHF
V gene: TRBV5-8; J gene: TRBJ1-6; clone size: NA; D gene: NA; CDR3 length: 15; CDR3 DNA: TGTGCCAGCAGCCCTTATGGCTCCTATAATTCACCCCTCCACTTT; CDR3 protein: CASSPYGSYNSPLHF
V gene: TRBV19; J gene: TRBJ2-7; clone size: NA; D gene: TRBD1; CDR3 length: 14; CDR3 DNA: TGTGCCAGTAGTATTACCGGGACAGGGTTGGAGCAGTACTTC; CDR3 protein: CASSITGTGLEQYF
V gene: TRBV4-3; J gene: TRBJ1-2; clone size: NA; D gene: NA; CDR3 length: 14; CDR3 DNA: TGCGCCAGCAGCCACAGAGAGGGAGACTATGGCTACACCTTC; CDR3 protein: CASSHREGDYGYTF
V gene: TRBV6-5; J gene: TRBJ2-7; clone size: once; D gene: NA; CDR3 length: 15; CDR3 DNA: TGTGCCAGCAGTCGAGCGGGTCTTGGGGGCTACGAGCAGTACTTC; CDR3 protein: CASSRAGLGGYEQYF
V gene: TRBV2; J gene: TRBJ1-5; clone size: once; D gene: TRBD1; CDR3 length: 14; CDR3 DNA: TGTGCCAGCACAGGGACAGGGGGCGTTCAGCCCCAGCATTTT; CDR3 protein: CASTGTGGVQPQHF
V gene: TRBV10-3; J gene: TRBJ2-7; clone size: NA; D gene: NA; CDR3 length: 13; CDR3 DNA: TGTGCCATCACCCCGGAACACTCCTACGAGCAGTACTTC; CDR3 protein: CAITPEHSYEQYF
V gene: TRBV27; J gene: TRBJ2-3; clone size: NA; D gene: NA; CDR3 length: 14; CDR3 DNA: TGTGCCAGCAGTTGGTCCATAGGGTCGGATACGCAGTATTTT; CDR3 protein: CASSWSIGSDTQYF
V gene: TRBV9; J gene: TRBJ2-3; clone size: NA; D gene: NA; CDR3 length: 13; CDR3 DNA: TGTGCCAGCAGCGTAGTACCCGATAATACGCAGTATTTT; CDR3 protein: CASSVVPDNTQYF
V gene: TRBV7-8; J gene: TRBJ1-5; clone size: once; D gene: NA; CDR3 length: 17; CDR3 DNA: TGTGCCAGCAGCTTAGCAGCCTCGGGATTTAGCAATCAGCCCCAGCATTTT; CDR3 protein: CASSLAASGFSNQPQHF
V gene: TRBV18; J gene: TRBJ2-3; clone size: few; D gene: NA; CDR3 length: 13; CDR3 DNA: TGTGCCAGCTCCCCGGGCAGCACAGATACGCAGTATTTT; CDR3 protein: CASSPGSTDTQYF
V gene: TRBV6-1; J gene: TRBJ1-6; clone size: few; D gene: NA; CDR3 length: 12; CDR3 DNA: TGCTCGGGGGGAAATCCAAATTCACCCCTCCACTTT; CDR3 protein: CSGGNPNSPLHF
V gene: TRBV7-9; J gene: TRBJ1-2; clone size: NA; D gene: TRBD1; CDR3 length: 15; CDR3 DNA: TGTGCCAGCAGCTTAGCCCTTGGGACAGCATCTGGCTACACCTTC; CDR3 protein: CASSLALGTASGYTF
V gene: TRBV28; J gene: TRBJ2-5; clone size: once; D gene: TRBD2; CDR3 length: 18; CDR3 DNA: TGTGCCAGCAGTTTAGAGCTAGCGGGCTCCTCGTACCAAGAGACCCAGTACTTC; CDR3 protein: CASSLELAGSSYQETQYF
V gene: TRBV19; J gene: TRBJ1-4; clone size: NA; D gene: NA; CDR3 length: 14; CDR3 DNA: TGTGCCAGTAAGGTCGAGGTGACCGATGAAAAACTGTTTTTT; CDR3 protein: CASKVEVTDEKLFF
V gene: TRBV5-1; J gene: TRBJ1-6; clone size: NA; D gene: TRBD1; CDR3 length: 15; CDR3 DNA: TGCGCCAGCAGCTTACAGGGGGCCAATAATTCACCCCTCCACTTT; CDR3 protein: CASSLQGANNSPLHF
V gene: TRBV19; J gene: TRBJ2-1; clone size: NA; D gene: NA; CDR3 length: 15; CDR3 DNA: TGTGCCAGTAGTATCGCACGGAAGGGTATCAATGAGCAGTTCTTC; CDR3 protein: CASSIARKGINEQFF
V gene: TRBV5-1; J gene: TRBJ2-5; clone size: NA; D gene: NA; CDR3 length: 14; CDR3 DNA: TGCGCCAGCAGCTTGAGTGTCAGACAAGAGACCCAGTACTTC; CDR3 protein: CASSLSVRQETQYF
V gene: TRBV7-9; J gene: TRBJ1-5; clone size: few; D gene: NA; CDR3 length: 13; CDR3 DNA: TGTGCCAGCAGCTTAGAATGGGATCAGCCCCAGCATTTT; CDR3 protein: CASSLEWDQPQHF
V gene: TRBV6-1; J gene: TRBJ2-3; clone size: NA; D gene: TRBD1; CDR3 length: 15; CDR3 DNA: TGTGCCAGCGCTGGGGACAGGTCTTTCACAGATACGCAGTATTTT; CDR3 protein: CASAGDRSFTDTQYF
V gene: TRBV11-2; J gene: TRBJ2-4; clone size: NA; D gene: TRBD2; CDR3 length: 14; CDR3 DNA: TGTGCCAGCAGCTTCGGACTAGTTGAGAACATTCAGTACTTC; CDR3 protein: CASSFGLVENIQYF
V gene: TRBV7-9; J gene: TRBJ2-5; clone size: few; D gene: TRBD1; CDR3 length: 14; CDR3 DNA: TGTGCCAGCAGCCCCCGACAGGGTCGGAAGACCCAGTACTTC; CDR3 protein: CASSPRQGRKTQYF
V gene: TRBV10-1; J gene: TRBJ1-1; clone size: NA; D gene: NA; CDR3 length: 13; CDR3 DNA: TGCGCCAGCAGTGATATAGGGAACACTGAAGCTTTCTTT; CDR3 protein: CASSDIGNTEAFF
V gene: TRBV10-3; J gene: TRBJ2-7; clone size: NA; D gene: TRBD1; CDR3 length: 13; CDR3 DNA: TGTGCCATACAGACAGGGAGCTCCTACGAGCAGTACTTC; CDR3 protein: CAIQTGSSYEQYF
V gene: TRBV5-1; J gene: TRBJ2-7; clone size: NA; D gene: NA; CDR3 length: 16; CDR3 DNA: TGCGCCAGCAGCCCCCAAACAGGGAAAATGGACTACGAGCAGTACTTC; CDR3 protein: CASSPQTGKMDYEQYF
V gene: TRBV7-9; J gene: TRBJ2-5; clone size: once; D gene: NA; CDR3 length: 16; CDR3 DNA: TGTGCCAGCAGCCGATGGACTAACCCAACTCAAGAGACCCAGTACTTC; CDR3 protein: CASSRWTNPTQETQYF
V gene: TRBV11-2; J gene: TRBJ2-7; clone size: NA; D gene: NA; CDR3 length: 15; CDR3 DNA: TGTGCCAGCAGCCTGCGGGGACAACGGCCCTACGAGCAGTACTTC; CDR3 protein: CASSLRGQRPYEQYF
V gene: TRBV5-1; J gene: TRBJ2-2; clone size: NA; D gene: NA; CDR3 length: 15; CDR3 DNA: TGCGCCAGCATTCCCACATGGGGGGCCGTCGGGGAGCTGTTTTTT; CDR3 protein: CASIPTWGAVGELFF
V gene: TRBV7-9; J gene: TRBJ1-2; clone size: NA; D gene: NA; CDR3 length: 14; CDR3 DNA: TGTGCCAGCAGCTTAGCACAGACCTCGGGTGGCTACACCTTC; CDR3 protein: CASSLAQTSGGYTF
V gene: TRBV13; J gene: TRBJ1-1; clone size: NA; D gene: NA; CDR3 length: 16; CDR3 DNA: TGTGCCAGCAGCTTATTGGGTTTAGGGAAGAACACTGAAGCTTTCTTT; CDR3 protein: CASSLLGLGKNTEAFF
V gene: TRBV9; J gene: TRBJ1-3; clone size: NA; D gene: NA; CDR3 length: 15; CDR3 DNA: TGTGCCAGCAGCGTAGCGGAGGGGAGGGGAAACACCATATATTTT; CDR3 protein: CASSVAEGRGNTIYF
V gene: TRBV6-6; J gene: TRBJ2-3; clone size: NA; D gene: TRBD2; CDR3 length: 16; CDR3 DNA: TGTGCCAGCAGTCTCCATCTAGCGGGGGCAGGGGATACGCAGTATTTT; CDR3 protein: CASSLHLAGAGDTQYF
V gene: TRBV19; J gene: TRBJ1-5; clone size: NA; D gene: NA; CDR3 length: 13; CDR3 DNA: TGTGCCAGTTCGGACGGCTGGAATCAGCCCCAGCATTTT; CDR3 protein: CASSDGWNQPQHF
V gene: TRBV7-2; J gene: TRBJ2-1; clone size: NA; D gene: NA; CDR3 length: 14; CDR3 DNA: TGTGCCAGCAGCTTAACTAGCATCCTCTGGGAGCAGTTCTTC; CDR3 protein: CASSLTSILWEQFF
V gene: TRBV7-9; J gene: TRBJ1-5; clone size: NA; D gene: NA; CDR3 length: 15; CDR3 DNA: TGTGCCAGCAGCTTAGGATGGGGTTGGAATCAGCCCCAGCATTTT; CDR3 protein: CASSLGWGWNQPQHF
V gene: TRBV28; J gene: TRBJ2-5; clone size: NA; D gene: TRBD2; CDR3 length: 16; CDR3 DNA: TGTGCCAGCAGTTCCAGGACTAGCGGGAAACTTGAGACCCAGTACTTC; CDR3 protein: CASSSRTSGKLETQYF
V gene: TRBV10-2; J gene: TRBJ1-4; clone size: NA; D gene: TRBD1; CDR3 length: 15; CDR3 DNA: TGCGCCAGCAGTGAGCCGGGACAGGGTAATGAAAAACTGTTTTTT; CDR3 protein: CASSEPGQGNEKLFF
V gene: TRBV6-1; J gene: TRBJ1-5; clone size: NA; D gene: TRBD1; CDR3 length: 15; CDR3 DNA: TGTGCCAGCAGCGGGGACAGGGCGTTCGGTCAGCCCCAGCATTTT; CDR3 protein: CASSGDRAFGQPQHF
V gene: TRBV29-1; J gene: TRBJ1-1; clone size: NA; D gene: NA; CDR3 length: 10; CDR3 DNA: TGCAGCGTTGCCGACAGGGAAGCTTTCTTT; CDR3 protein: CSVADREAFF
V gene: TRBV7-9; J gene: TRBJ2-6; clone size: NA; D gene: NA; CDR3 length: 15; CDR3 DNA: TGTGCCAGCAGCTACCCCAGATCTGGGGCCAACGTCCTGACTTTC; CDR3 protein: CASSYPRSGANVLTF
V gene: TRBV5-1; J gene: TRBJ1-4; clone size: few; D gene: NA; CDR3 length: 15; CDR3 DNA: TGCGCCAGCAGCTTAGGGGCTGCAACTAATGAAAAACTGTTTTTT; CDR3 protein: CASSLGAATNEKLFF
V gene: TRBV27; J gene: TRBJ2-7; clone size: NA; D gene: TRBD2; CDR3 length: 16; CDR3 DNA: TGTGCCAGCAGTTCAGGTCGAGCGGGAGGCACCTACGAGCAGTACTTC; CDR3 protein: CASSSGRAGGTYEQYF
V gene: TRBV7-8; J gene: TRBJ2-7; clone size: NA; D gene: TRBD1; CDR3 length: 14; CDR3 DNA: TGTGCCAGCAGCCCTCGACAGGGCTGGTACGAGCAGTACTTC; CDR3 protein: CASSPRQGWYEQYF
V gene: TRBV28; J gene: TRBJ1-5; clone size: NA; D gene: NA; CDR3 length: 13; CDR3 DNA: TGTGCCAGCAGTCCGAGGGGGAATCAGCCCCAGCATTTT; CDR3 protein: CASSPRGNQPQHF
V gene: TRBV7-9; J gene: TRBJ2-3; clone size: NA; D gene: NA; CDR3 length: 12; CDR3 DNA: TGTGCCAGCAGTACAACCACAGATACGCAGTATTTT; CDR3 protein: CASSTTTDTQYF